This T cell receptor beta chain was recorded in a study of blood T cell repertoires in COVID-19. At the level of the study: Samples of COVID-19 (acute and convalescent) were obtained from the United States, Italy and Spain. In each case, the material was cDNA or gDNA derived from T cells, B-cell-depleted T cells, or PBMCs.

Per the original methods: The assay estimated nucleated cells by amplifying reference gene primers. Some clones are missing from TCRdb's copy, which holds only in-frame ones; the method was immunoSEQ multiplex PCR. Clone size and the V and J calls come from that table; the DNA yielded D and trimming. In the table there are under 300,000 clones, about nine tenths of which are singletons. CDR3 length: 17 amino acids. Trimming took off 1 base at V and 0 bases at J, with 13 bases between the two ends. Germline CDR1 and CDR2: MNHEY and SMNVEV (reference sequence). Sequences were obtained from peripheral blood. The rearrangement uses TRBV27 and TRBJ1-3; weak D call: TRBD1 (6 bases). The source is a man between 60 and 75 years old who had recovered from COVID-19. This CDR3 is CASSLYPTGLSGNTIYF. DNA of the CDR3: TGTGCCAGCAGTTTATACCCGACAGGCCTCTCTGGAAACACCATATATTTT.